What follows are 5 T cell receptor beta chains derived from one specimen sequenced in a study of OX40 agonist ivuxolimab in advanced cancers. The library was obtained by the immunoSEQ multiplex PCR assay. The clones in this table, taken by TCRdb from immuneACCESS, are in-frame only. Not every clone is retained; where verified, under half of the shortfall comes from an unresolved V gene, and the cause of the rest is unknown. The sample data list approximately 74,000 clones, and around 90% of these were observed just once. The ten largest clones represent more than 0.45% of the sample. Sequencing was performed on CD4+ or CD8+ T cells sorted from blood, taken in a trial of the OX40 agonist ivuxolimab. The receptors originated from an adult with an advanced solid tumor such as melanoma, head and neck, liver or kidney cancer.

V and J are TRBV18 and TRBJ2-7; D gene ambiguous. The germline V gene encodes CDR1 KGHSH and CDR2 LQKENI. V dropped 0 bases and J dropped 2 bases, with 11 bases sitting between them. There are 15 residues in the CDR3. CDR3 region: CASSPPSVSTYEQYF. Written as DNA, the CDR3 is TGTGCCAGCTCACCACCGTCGGTCAGTACCTACGAGCAGTACTTC.

The chain carries TRBV7-2 and TRBJ2-3; D possibly uses TRBD1 or TRBD2 (5 bases each). Trimming took 2 bases from V and 5 from J, leaving 14 bases between them. The CDR3 runs 15 residues. CDR1 SGHTA and CDR2 FQGNSA come from the germline V gene. CDR3 residues: CASSLIGRAGDTQYF. CDR3 nucleotides: TGTGCCAGCAGCTTAATCGGCAGGGCGGGAGATACGCAGTATTTT.

This clone was recorded a few times. The V call is TRBV2, the J call TRBJ2-2; 7 nucleotides match TRBD1. This CDR3 comprises 14 residues. Germline CDR1 SNHLY, CDR2 FYNNEI. J was trimmed by 1 base and V by 5 bases; bases with no gene match: 1. The CDR3 region is CASSRQGNTGELFF. The CDR3 DNA reads as TGTGCCAGCAGTAGACAGGGGAACACCGGGGAGCTGTTTTTT.

V and J are TRBV18 and TRBJ2-7, with 9 bases aligning to TRBD1. The V gene's germline CDR1 is KGHSH and CDR2 LQKENI. Trimming at V came to 3 bases and at J to 6 bases, leaving 6 bases not matched to a gene. The CDR3 totals 14 residues. This CDR3 reads CASSPRTGEGEQYF. For the CDR3, the DNA is TGTGCCAGCTCACCTCGGACAGGGGAGGGCGAGCAGTACTTC.

The chain couples TRBV5-4 to TRBJ1-1, with TRBD1 as a possible D gene (6 bases). Germline V gene sequence: CDR1 SGHNT, CDR2 YYREEE (reference sequence). V gave up 2 bases and J gave up 7 bases, with 9 bases separating them. The CDR3 spans 12 residues. The CDR3 region has the DNA TGTGCCAGCAGCTTTATGACAGGTGAAGCTTTCTTT. Translated: CASSFMTGEAFF. Full variable domain (rest looked up from reference TRBV5-4 and TRBJ1-1): ETGVTQSPTHLIKTRGQQVTLRCSSQSGHNTVSWYQQALGQGPQFIFQYYREEENGRGNFPPRFSGLQFPNYSSELNVNALELDDSALYLCASSFMTGEAFFGQGTRLTVV.